The present entry profiles one TCR beta chain with its context. Its cognate antigen is unknown. The CDR3 length is 15 residues. Germline V gene sequence: CDR1 LNHDA, CDR2 SQIVND (reference sequence). V lost 3 bases and J 2 bases, leaving 11 bases between the germline ends. This sample was included in a study of cytomegalovirus exposure and HLA in healthy donors. Findings and caveats of the study: While the bulk of TCR sequences proved rare, some public TCRs turned up in many donors. Cytomegalovirus association was assigned to about 150 TCR beta chains.

PCR employed 60 Vbeta and 13 Jbeta primers. This table comes from immunoSEQ multiplex PCR, and its TCRdb copy is limited to in-frame clones, with some not included. This table holds over 150,000 clones, just under 80% found once. This TCR was recovered from a woman between 45 and 60 years old in good health and CMV-seronegative. The genes are TRBV19 and TRBJ1-5; D is ambiguous. The sequencing input was PBMCs. As DNA, the CDR3 is TGTGCCAGTAGTATTTTACCACGGGGCAATCAGCCCCAGCATTTT. Translated, it gives CASSILPRGNQPQHF.